One and the same sample provided the 15 T cell receptor beta chains below, sequenced in a study of T-cell reconstitution after alpha-beta-depleted transplantation in children. It was with unique molecular identifiers that the TCRbeta library was prepared. TCRdb recomputed calls from the PCR reads with MiXCR, one row per CDR3 protein. The table lists approximately 400,000 distinct CDR3 sequences, about a tenth of them singletons. The sample consisted of PBMCs from the stem cell graft donor, taken from the stem cell graft. The receptors derive from a human donor who donated a stem cell graft to a child with acute myeloid leukemia.

This clonotype was counted only a few times. V is TRBV15 and J is TRBJ1-2, with unresolved D. V lost 3 bases and J 7 bases, leaving 9 bases between the germline ends. Germline assignment: CDR1 LNHNV and CDR2 YYDKDF (reference sequence). CDR3 length: 12 residues. The CDR3 DNA reads as TGTGCCACCAGCAGGGAACAGCGTGGCTACACCTTC. As protein: CATSREQRGYTF.

The table lists this clonotype with a few counts. This chain links TRBV10-3 with TRBJ1-3, with D possibly matching TRBD1 (5 bases). Trimming removed 0 bases from V and 2 bases from J, with 8 bases in between. The CDR3 runs to 15 residues. Per the germline V gene, CDR1 is ENHRY and CDR2 is SYGVKD. The CDR3 sequence is CAISESGGTGNTIYF. CDR3 DNA sequence: TGTGCCATCAGTGAGTCTGGGGGGACTGGAAACACCATATATTTT.

The chain employs TRBV20-1 and TRBJ2-5, with D possibly matching TRBD1 (8 bases). Trimming removed 5 bases at V and 2 bases at J, with 15 bases between. CDR3 length: 14 amino acids. CDR1 is DFQATT, CDR2 SNEGSKA, per germline (reference sequence). CDR3 protein: CSAEDREGQETQYF. As DNA, the CDR3 is TGCAGTGCTGAGGACAGGGAGGGTCAAGAGACCCAGTACTTC.

This clonotype was counted between two and nine times. J is TRBJ2-1 and V is TRBV21-1; TRBD1 is the table's D call and was not checked against the DNA. TRBV21-1 is designated a pseudogene. The CDR3 runs 15 residues. The CDR3 loop is CASSTPDRGGVEQFF. The CDR3 DNA reads as TGTGCCAGCAGCACCCCGGATAGGGGCGGCGTTGAGCAGTTCTTC.

This chain uses TRBV12-3 or TRBV12-4 with TRBJ1-1; 11 nucleotides align to TRBD1. Losses at the gene ends were 6 bases for V and 3 bases for J; bases not matched to a gene: 0. The CDR3 is made up of 13 amino acids. The CDR3 coding sequence is TGTGCCAGCAGGGGACAGGGGGACACTGAAGCTTTCTTT. It specifies CASRGQGDTEAFF.

The rearrangement links TRBV25-1 to TRBJ2-5, with D perhaps TRBD1 (5 bases). CDR3 length equals 16 residues. Germline V gives CDR1 MGHDK, CDR2 SYGVNS. Trimming stripped 5 bases from V and 0 bases from J, with 16 bases between. The CDR3 sequence: CASSFRDAKDQETQYF. In nucleotides, the CDR3 is TGTGCCAGCAGTTTCAGGGATGCAAAGGACCAAGAGACCCAGTACTTC.

A few counts support this clonotype. The chain uses TRBV5-5 and TRBJ2-7; D not resolved. CDR3 size: 14 residues. Germline V gives CDR1 SGHKS, CDR2 YYEKEE (reference sequence). Deletions cut 4 bases from V and 2 bases from J, with 13 bases between. CDR3 residues: CASSPPEKAYEQYV. CDR3 DNA: TGTGCCAGCAGCCCTCCGGAGAAAGCCTACGAGCAGTACGTC.

Turning to this clonotype: One junction end disagrees with the germline gene, perhaps due to a read error. The gene calls are TRBV7-9 and TRBJ2-7; 13 positions agree with TRBD2. The CDR3 extends over 17 amino acids. Per germline, CDR1 SEHNR and CDR2 FQNEAQ (reference sequence). For the CDR3, the DNA is TGTGCCAGCAGCCCTCCTCCGACTAGCGGGAGGTCCTACGAGCACTACTTC. It encodes CASSPPPTSGRSYEHYF.

This clonotype was recorded many times. The chain combines TRBV29-1 with TRBJ2-1; 7 bases align to TRBD2. The CDR3 totals 12 residues. Germline CDR1 SQVTM, CDR2 ANQGSEA. The J segment lost 7 bases and the V segment lost 5 bases, leaving 5 bases of the junction unmatched. The CDR3: CSVLTGGNEQFF. In nucleotides, the CDR3 is TGCAGCGTTCTCACGGGAGGAAATGAGCAGTTCTTC.

In its sample, this clonotype was seen a few times. The rearrangement links TRBV24-1 to TRBJ2-3, with a weak D call TRBD1 (6 bases). CDR1 is KGHDR and CDR2 is SFDVKD in the germline V gene. The CDR3 totals 15 residues. The V end lost 1 base, the J end lost 6 bases, and 13 bases lay between the germline ends. CDR3 sequence: CATSDFRGGKDTQYF. The CDR3 coding sequence is TGTGCCACCAGTGATTTTAGAGGGGGAAAGGATACGCAGTATTTT.

The genes are TRBV9 and TRBJ2-1; the D call may be TRBD1 or TRBD2 (5 bases each). Germline V lookup: CDR1 SGDLS, CDR2 YYNGEE. The V end was cut by 0 bases, the J end by 7 bases, with 17 bases between. The CDR3 extends over 16 amino acids. In nucleotides, the CDR3 is TGTGCCAGCAGCGTAGCAGGGACGTCGTTGGGGAATGAGCAGTTCTTC. Its protein is CASSVAGTSLGNEQFF.

This clonotype was observed at least ten times. The CDR3 region has the DNA TGTGCCAGCAGCTTCCCAGAAGGCCAGCCCTCCTACAATGAGCAGTTCTTC. It codes for CASSFPEGQPSYNEQFF. V is TRBV7-6 and J is TRBJ2-1; no reliable D call. Germline V gives CDR1 SGHVS, CDR2 FNYEAQ. The ends were cut back, 3 bases at V and 0 bases at J, with 15 bases in the middle. The CDR3 length is 17 residues.

In this sample, this clonotype turned up a few times. This chain links TRBV5-1 with TRBJ2-5; the D call may be TRBD1 or TRBD2 (5 bases each). This CDR3 is 14 amino acids long. V was shortened by 2 bases and J by 5 bases, with 13 bases between the two germline ends. Germline values: CDR1 SGHRS, CDR2 YFSETQ. The CDR3 DNA reads as TGCGCCAGCAGCTTTGGGACGGGATGGGAGACCCAGTACTTC. It is translated as CASSFGTGWETQYF.

V usage is TRBV20-1 and J usage is TRBJ2-7; 9 positions agree with TRBD1. Per the germline V gene, CDR1 is DFQATT and CDR2 is SNEGSKA (reference sequence). After removal of 4 bases from V and 4 bases from J, the junction contained 11 bases not matched to a gene. This CDR3 has 15 amino acids. As DNA, the CDR3 is TGCAGTGCTAAATCTCCGGGACAGGGACCTTACGAGCAGTACTTC. It yields the protein CSAKSPGQGPYEQYF.

The V gene is TRBV25-1, the J gene TRBJ1-2; no clear D gene. The CDR3 has 16 amino acids. Germline-derived CDR1 and CDR2 are MGHDK and SYGVNS. Trimming cost V 4 bases and J 5 bases, with 20 bases left between them. CDR3 DNA sequence: TGTGCCAGCAGTGGAGGGCCCCCCACCTTGGAGTATGGCTACACCTTC. Its translation: CASSGGPPTLEYGYTF.